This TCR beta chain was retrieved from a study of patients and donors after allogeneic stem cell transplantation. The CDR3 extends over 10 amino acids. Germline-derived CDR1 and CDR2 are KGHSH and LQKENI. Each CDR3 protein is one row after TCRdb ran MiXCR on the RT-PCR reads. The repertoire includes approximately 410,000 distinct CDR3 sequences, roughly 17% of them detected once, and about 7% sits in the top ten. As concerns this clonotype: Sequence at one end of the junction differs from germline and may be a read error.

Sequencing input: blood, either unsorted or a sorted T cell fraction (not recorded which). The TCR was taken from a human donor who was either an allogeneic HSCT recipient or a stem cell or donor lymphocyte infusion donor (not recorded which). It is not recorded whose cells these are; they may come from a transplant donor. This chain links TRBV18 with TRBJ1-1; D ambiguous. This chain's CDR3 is CASSPFRRDF. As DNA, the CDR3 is TGTGCCAGCTCACCCTTCCGGAGGGACTTT.